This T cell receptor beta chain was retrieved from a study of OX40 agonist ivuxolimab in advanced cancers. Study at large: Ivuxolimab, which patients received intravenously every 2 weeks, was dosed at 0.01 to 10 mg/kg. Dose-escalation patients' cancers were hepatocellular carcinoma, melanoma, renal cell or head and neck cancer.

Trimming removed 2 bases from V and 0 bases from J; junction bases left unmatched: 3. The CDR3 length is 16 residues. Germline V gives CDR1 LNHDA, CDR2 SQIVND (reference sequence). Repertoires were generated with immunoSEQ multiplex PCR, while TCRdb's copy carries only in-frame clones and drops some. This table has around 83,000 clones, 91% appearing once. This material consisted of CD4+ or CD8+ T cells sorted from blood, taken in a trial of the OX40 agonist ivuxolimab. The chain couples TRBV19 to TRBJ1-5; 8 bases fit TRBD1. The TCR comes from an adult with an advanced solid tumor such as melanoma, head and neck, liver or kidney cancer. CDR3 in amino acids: CASSISDRGSNQPQHF. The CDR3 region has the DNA TGTGCCAGTAGTATATCCGACAGGGGTAGCAATCAGCCCCAGCATTTT.